This TCR beta chain was sequenced in a study of T cell changes during pregnancy in multiple sclerosis. CDR1 and CDR2 from the germline V gene are SGHTA and FQGNSA. The germline V and J ends were trimmed by 1 base and 0 bases, with 16 bases remaining between them. The CDR3 length is 18 residues. The assay was immunoSEQ multiplex PCR, and TCRdb's table has in-frame clones only and misses some. Of about 100,000 clones listed, around 90% are singletons. The chain joins TRBV7-2 to TRBJ1-3, with D perhaps matching TRBD1 (5 bases). The sample consisted of peripheral blood, taken in the second trimester of pregnancy. This TCR was recovered from a female donor with multiple sclerosis, enrolled in a pregnancy study. CDR3 region: CASSLDLPGGSSGNTIYF. The CDR3 DNA is TGTGCCAGCAGCTTAGACCTCCCCGGGGGGAGCTCTGGAAACACCATATATTTT.